These 22 T cell receptor beta chains were all obtained from the same sample, sequenced in a study of regulatory T cells in long-lasting Graves disease. Both iRepertoire HTBI primers and Arm-PCR of CDR3 regions were used to build the TCR beta libraries. One entry per CDR3 protein, called by TCRdb with MiXCR from the multiplex PCR reads. Of about 320,000 distinct CDR3 sequences listed, about 20% were seen once; the top ten hold 38%. Time point of the sample: newly diagnosed GD, antithyroid drugs for less than 3 months. There was RNA extracted from PBMCs, and the TCR library was made from it. The sample consisted of peripheral blood mononuclear cells (PBMCs), taken at new diagnosis, from a patient treated with antithyroid drugs. Receptors were obtained from a female donor with Graves disease.

Ten or more counts support this clonotype. This chain uses TRBV2 with TRBJ2-1, with D possibly being TRBD1 or TRBD2 (5 bases each). The CDR3 covers 11 residues. The germline V gene has CDR1 SNHLY and CDR2 FYNNEI. The V gene lost 3 bases and the J gene lost 10 bases, with 7 bases spanning the gap. Here the CDR3 reads CASSEGEEQFF. CDR3 nucleotides: TGTGCCAGCAGTGAGGGGGAAGAGCAGTTCTTC.

Written as DNA, the CDR3 is TGTGCCACCAGTGATCCCGGGACTAGCGGGAGCGACACAGATACGCAGTATTTT. This codes for CATSDPGTSGSDTDTQYF. The chain uses TRBV24-1 and TRBJ2-3, with 14 bases aligning to TRBD2. V dropped 3 bases and J dropped 2; count of bases not matched to a gene: 6. CDR1 is KGHDR and CDR2 is SFDVKD in the germline V gene. CDR3 size: 18 residues.

Concerning this clonotype: A much larger clonotype is one base distant, so this may be a read error. The rearrangement joins TRBV9 to TRBJ1-4; perhaps TRBD1 as D (6 bases). This CDR3 comprises 14 residues. The germline gives CDR1 SGDLS, CDR2 YYNGEE. The V and J ends lost 3 bases and 7 bases respectively, with 13 bases between them. This CDR3 reads CASSGQAPSEKLFF. Written as DNA, the CDR3 is TGTGCCAGCAGCGGACAGGCGCCCAGTGAAAAACTGTTTTTT. Complete variable domain (other parts from reference TRBV9 and TRBJ1-4): DSGVTQTPKHLITATGQRVTLRCSPRSGDLSVYWYQQSLDQGLQFLIQYYNGEERAKGNILERFSAQQFPDLHSELNLSSLELGDSALYFCASSGQAPSEKLFFGSGTQLSVL.

This clonotype was picked up a small number of times. The V and J genes are TRBV9 and TRBJ2-2; TRBD2 matches 14 bases. Germline CDR1 and CDR2: SGDLS and YYNGEE. With 4 bases clipped from V and 5 bases from J, the junction kept 16 bases outside the gene matches. This CDR3 region has 20 residues. The CDR3 loop reads CASSSPGQGTSGRGTGELFF. In DNA form, the CDR3 reads TGTGCCAGCAGCTCCCCGGGACAGGGGACTAGCGGGAGAGGAACCGGGGAGCTGTTTTTT.

The chain uses TRBV6-1 and TRBJ2-1; TRBD2 agrees at 7 bases. Germline loops: CDR1 MNHNS, CDR2 SASEGT. V was clipped by 11 bases and J by 7 bases; unmatched bases: 29. The CDR3 is made up of 19 amino acids. CDR3 in amino acids: CASEGWGGGYPTSHNEQFF. CDR3 DNA: TGTGCCTCGGAGGGTTGGGGGGGAGGCTACCCGACCTCCCATAATGAGCAGTTCTTC.

The V and J genes are TRBV20-1 and TRBJ2-7, with D maybe TRBD2 (6 bases). The CDR3 is 14 amino acids. From germline, CDR1 is DFQATT and CDR2 SNEGSKA (reference sequence). Trimming shortened V by 0 bases and J by 2 bases, and 11 bases separated the two germline ends. The chain's CDR3 is CSARDMEGTYEQYF. As DNA, the CDR3 is TGCAGTGCTAGAGATATGGAGGGGACCTACGAGCAGTACTTC.

This clonotype was seen many times. This chain links TRBV10-3 with TRBJ2-1, with 9 bases aligning to TRBD2. Unmatched junction bases numbered 2, after V lost 0 bases and J lost 5 bases. Germline V CDR1 and CDR2: ENHRY, SYGVKD. This CDR3 has 15 residues. The DNA of the CDR3 is TGTGCCATCAGTGAGTCCCTAGCGGGGAACAATGAGCAGTTCTTC. This sequence encodes CAISESLAGNNEQFF.

This clonotype was seen only a few times. This chain links TRBV7-9 with TRBJ2-3; 7 bases map to TRBD1. Germline-derived CDR1 and CDR2 are SEHNR and FQNEAQ (reference sequence). This CDR3 spans 15 amino acids. Trimming removed 3 bases from V and 5 bases from J; junction bases left unmatched: 8. The DNA for the CDR3 is TGTGCCAGCAGCTTGTACGCCGGGACAGAAGATACGCAGTATTTT. Translation: CASSLYAGTEDTQYF.

Points on this clonotype: This likely comes from a read error, as the CDR3 has no conserved phenylalanine or tryptophan at its end. The chain uses TRBV18 and TRBJ2-7; no clear D gene. Germline V gene sequence: CDR1 KGHSH, CDR2 LQKENI. The CDR3 totals 13 residues. V shed 2 bases and J shed 3 bases, with 8 bases lying between them. Written as DNA, the CDR3 is TGTGCCAGCTCACCAAACCCGGGCTACGAGCAGTACCTC. Amino acids: CASSPNPGYEQYL.

The sample holds many counts of this clonotype. The chain links TRBV7-9 to TRBJ2-3; a possible D gene is TRBD1 (5 bases). The length of the CDR3 is 13 residues. The V gene lost 1 base and the J gene lost 4 bases, with 6 bases spanning the gap. Germline V gives CDR1 SEHNR, CDR2 FQNEAQ (reference sequence). The chain's CDR3 is CASSLGTPDTQYF. CDR3 sequence (DNA): TGTGCCAGCAGCTTAGGGACACCAGATACGCAGTATTTT.

The sample holds a few counts of this clonotype. This chain links TRBV19 with TRBJ1-1; unclear D gene. The CDR3 sequence is 11 residues long. Trimming took 3 bases from V and 11 from J, leaving 10 bases between them. Germline V gene lookup returns CDR1 LNHDA and CDR2 SQIVND (reference sequence). CDR3 bases: TGTGCCAGTAGTATCACGGCGGCTGCTTTCTTT. This encodes CASSITAAAFF.

This clonotype appeared many times. This chain joins TRBV5-1 and TRBJ1-5; D gene ambiguous. The CDR3 has 15 residues. Germline CDR1 reads SGHRS; CDR2 reads YFSETQ. V shed 1 base and J shed 2 bases, with 10 bases lying between them. In nucleotides, the CDR3 is TGCGCCAGCAGCTTGCTTCCGACTGGCAATCAGCCCCAGCATTTT. It encodes CASSLLPTGNQPQHF.

The sample holds many counts of this clonotype. The gene calls are TRBV12-3 or TRBV12-4 and TRBJ1-1; tentative D call: TRBD1 (5 bases). The CDR3 sequence is 10 residues long. V shed 7 bases and J shed 5 bases, with 5 bases lying between them. CDR3 sequence: CASTGTEAFF. The DNA of the CDR3 is TGTGCCAGCACAGGGACTGAAGCTTTCTTT.

Only a few counts were recorded for this clonotype. The chain employs TRBV10-3 and TRBJ1-1; D is undetermined. Germline CDR1 reads ENHRY; CDR2 reads SYGVKD. Trimming took off 7 bases at V and 3 bases at J, with 12 bases between the two ends. This CDR3 has 13 amino acids. The CDR3 region has the DNA TGTGCCATCACGAGCGGTTGGGACACTGAAGCTTTCTTT. This sequence encodes CAITSGWDTEAFF.

This clonotype was found many times. The chain uses TRBV6-2 or TRBV6-3 and TRBJ2-3; TRBD2 agrees at 7 bases. The CDR3 has 16 amino acids. Losses at the gene ends were 4 bases for V and 3 bases for J; bases not matched to a gene: 10. The germline V gene has CDR1 MNHEY and CDR2 SVGEGT. This chain's CDR3 is CASSSLRTSLTDTQYF. CDR3 bases: TGTGCCAGCAGTTCCTTAAGGACTAGTTTGACAGATACGCAGTATTTT.

There are many counts of this clonotype. This chain connects TRBV18 to TRBJ1-2, with a tentative D call TRBD1 (5 bases). The germline V gene has CDR1 KGHSH and CDR2 LQKENI. The V and J ends lost 0 bases and 6 bases respectively, with 17 bases between them. This CDR3 contains 16 residues. CDR3 bases: TGTGCCAGCTCACCACCGGGGGTCAGAGCTCTCGATGGCTACACCTTC. It encodes CASSPPGVRALDGYTF.

This chain connects TRBV19 to TRBJ1-1, with TRBD1 matching over 8 bases. V was pared by 2 bases and J by 4 bases, with 6 bases of the junction left unmatched. The CDR3 runs 15 residues. In germline, CDR1 is LNHDA, CDR2 SQIVND (reference sequence). The CDR3 is CASSILSQGATEAFF. CDR3 nucleotides: TGTGCCAGTAGTATACTATCCCAGGGGGCCACTGAAGCTTTCTTT. The variable domain in full, completed from reference TRBV19 and TRBJ1-1, reads DGGITQSPKYLFRKEGQNVTLSCEQNLNHDAMYWYRQDPGQGLRLIYYSQIVNDFQKGDIAEGYSVSREKKESFPLTVTSAQKNPTAFYLCASSILSQGATEAFFGQGTRLTVV.

The sample holds a few counts of this clonotype. The chain is built from TRBV19 and TRBJ1-1, with D uncertain. The CDR3 is made up of 12 amino acids. Germline loops: CDR1 LNHDA, CDR2 SQIVND (reference sequence). Trimming left V 4 bases short and J 9 bases short, with 12 bases between. This chain's CDR3 is CASSNMGRQAFF. The CDR3 nucleotides read TGTGCCAGTAGTAACATGGGTCGCCAAGCTTTCTTT.

This clonotype was observed many times. This chain connects TRBV20-1 to TRBJ2-5; D ambiguous. V lost 5 bases, J lost 5 bases, and 15 bases lay in between. CDR1 and CDR2 (germline): DFQATT, SNEGSKA (reference sequence). The CDR3 extends over 13 amino acids. The CDR3 bases are TGCAGTGCTCTTCCCCCCACCGCGGAGACCCAGTACTTC. It encodes CSALPPTAETQYF.

This clonotype was seen only once. The genes are TRBV7-9 and TRBJ2-1, with 15 positions matching TRBD2. Germline assignment: CDR1 SEHNR and CDR2 FQNEAQ (reference sequence). The CDR3 spans 18 residues. Unmatched junction bases numbered 9, after V lost 4 bases and J lost 5 bases. The CDR3 DNA is TGTGCCAGCAGCTCCGATAGGACTAGCGGGAGGGTAAACAATGAGCAGTTCTTC. Translated, it gives CASSSDRTSGRVNNEQFF.

This clonotype appeared many times. The CDR3 reads CASTPLAGGSTDTQYF. In DNA, the CDR3 is TGTGCCAGCACCCCTTTGGCGGGAGGGAGCACAGATACGCAGTATTTT. This chain connects TRBV12-3 or TRBV12-4 to TRBJ2-3; 9 bases are a match to TRBD2. V gave up 7 bases and J gave up 0 bases; unmatched junction bases: 8. This CDR3 has 16 amino acids.

There are many counts of this clonotype. The chain uses TRBV12-3 or TRBV12-4 and TRBJ2-2; 10 nucleotides line up with TRBD1. CDR3 length: 15 amino acids. After removal of 4 bases from V and 5 bases from J, the junction contained 4 bases not matched to a gene. The CDR3 reads CASSWDRGLTGELFF. CDR3 nucleotides: TGTGCCAGCAGTTGGGACAGGGGTCTTACCGGGGAGCTGTTTTTT.